The T cell receptor beta chain under discussion was sequenced for a study of Graves' ophthalmopathy and Graves' hyperthyroidism. No progression to ophthalmopathy over 18 months defined stable hyperthyroidism. Clinicians diagnosed using symptoms, serum thyroxine, TRAb, thyroid ultrasound and orbital computed tomography. PBMCs came from 10 ml of fresh peripheral blood. Amplification from RNA transcripts yielded the TCR beta CDR3 regions. First-round RT-PCR with HTBI primers preceded a second-round multiplex PCR. One entry per CDR3 protein results from TCRdb running MiXCR on the multiplex PCR reads. The sample has under 800,000 distinct CDR3 sequences; 22% are singletons. This clonotype was observed many times. Trimming left V 3 bases short and J 1 base short, with 9 bases between. The CDR3 runs to 14 residues. Germline assignment: CDR1 SGHAT and CDR2 FQNNGV.

The chain links TRBV11-2 to TRBJ1-1, with a weak D call TRBD1 (5 bases). Sequencing input: peripheral blood. The TCR was taken from a woman between 18 and 30 years old with stable Graves' hyperthyroidism. Some clones in this sample may be carry-over from other donors' samples. CDR3 sequence (DNA): TGTGCCAGCAGCTTCGGGACTCGGAACACTGAAGCTTTCTTT. Translation: CASSFGTRNTEAFF. The full variable domain, in which reference TRBV11-2 and TRBJ1-1 provide the parts outside the CDR3, is EAGVAQSPRYKIIEKRQSVAFWCNPISGHATLYWYQQILGQGPKLLIQFQNNGVVDDSQLPKDRFSAERLKGVDSTLKIQPAKLEDSAVYLCASSFGTRNTEAFFGQGTRLTVV.